These 8 T cell receptor beta chains came from one sample sequenced in a study of shared clonotypes between healthy human individuals. Assay used: immunoSEQ multiplex PCR; TCRdb lists only in-frame clones, some missing. The sample has approximately 500,000 clones, 81% seen once; the top ten hold roughly 13%. The specimen sequenced was PBMCs. The receptor set was obtained from a woman aged 40 to 50 in good health. Some clones in this sample may be carry-over from other donors' samples.

This chain joins TRBV6-6 and TRBJ2-5, with 8 bases aligning to TRBD2. The J call may be in error: the DNA end matches TRBJ2-7 better. The length of the CDR3 is 14 residues. Germline CDR1 is MNHNY and CDR2 is SVGAGI (reference sequence). The CDR3 DNA sequence: TGTGCCAGCAGCTTAGCGGGAAGCTCCTACGAGCAGTACTTC. Translated: CASSLAGSSYEQYF.

This chain uses TRBV5-6 with TRBJ2-7; D might be TRBD1 (6 bases). V lost 8 bases, J lost 2 bases, and 14 bases lay in between. Germline-derived CDR1 and CDR2 are SGHDT and YYEEEE. The CDR3 has 13 residues. CDR3 region: CASEGGATYEQYF. Written as DNA, the CDR3 is TGTGCCAGTGAAGGGGGAGCGACCTACGAGCAGTACTTC.

The J gene is TRBJ2-1, the V gene TRBV5-1, with a possible D match to TRBD2 (6 bases). This CDR3 has 13 amino acids. V lost 0 bases, J lost 5 bases, and 6 bases lay in between. The germline V gene encodes CDR1 SGHRS and CDR2 YFSETQ. CDR3 residues: CASSLAGDNEQFF. The CDR3 DNA sequence: TGCGCCAGCAGCTTGGCGGGGGACAATGAGCAGTTCTTC.

The chain has TRBV18 and TRBJ1-1, with D perhaps matching TRBD1 (5 bases). Germline CDR1 and CDR2: KGHSH and LQKENI. The CDR3 consists of 17 residues. The ends were cut back, 3 bases at V and 0 bases at J, with 17 bases in the middle. The CDR3 sequence: CASSPFQGPLMNTEAFF. The CDR3 bases are TGTGCCAGCTCACCGTTCCAGGGTCCCCTTATGAACACTGAAGCTTTCTTT.

This chain joins TRBV7-2 and TRBJ2-1; D perhaps matches TRBD1 (6 bases). The CDR3 is made up of 12 amino acids. The germline V gene has CDR1 SGHTA and CDR2 FQGNSA. V lost 5 bases and J 12 bases, leaving 14 bases between the germline ends. This CDR3 reads CASSPSLQGQFF. DNA for the CDR3: TGTGCCAGCAGCCCTTCCTTACAGGGGCAGTTCTTC.

The chain joins TRBV7-2 to TRBJ2-7; 11 nucleotides line up with TRBD2. The CDR3 has 15 residues. After removal of 3 bases from V and 6 bases from J, the junction contained 7 bases not matched to a gene. Germline CDR1 and CDR2: SGHTA and FQGNSA. The CDR3 DNA reads as TGTGCCAGCAGCTTCCAACTAGCGGGAGAGGTCGAGCAGTACTTC. This codes for CASSFQLAGEVEQYF.

This clone was seen at least ten times. CDR3 nucleotides: TGTGCCAGCGGCAGGGCCTCCTACGAGCAGTACTTC. This codes for CASGRASYEQYF. The chain is built from TRBV28 and TRBJ2-7, with TRBD1 as a possible D gene (5 bases). Trimming took 8 bases from V and 0 from J, leaving 8 bases between them. The length of the CDR3 is 12 residues. Germline V CDR1 and CDR2: MDHEN, SYDVKM.

This clone was observed a handful of times. The junction differs from germline at one of its ends, possibly a read error. The rearrangement uses TRBV2 and TRBJ1-1; possibly TRBD1 for D (5 bases). Germline V CDR1 and CDR2: SNHLY, FYNNEI. The CDR3 has 13 amino acids. This CDR3 reads CASTLDTNAEAFF. The CDR3 region has the DNA TGTGCCAGCACTTTGGACACGAACGCTGAAGCTTTCTTT. Full variable domain (rest looked up from reference TRBV2 and TRBJ1-1): EPEVTQTPSHQVTQMGQEVILRCVPISNHLYFYWYRQILGQKVEFLVSFYNNEISEKSEIFDDQFSVERPDGSNFTLKIRSTKLEDSAMYFCASTLDTNAEAFFGQGTRLTVV.